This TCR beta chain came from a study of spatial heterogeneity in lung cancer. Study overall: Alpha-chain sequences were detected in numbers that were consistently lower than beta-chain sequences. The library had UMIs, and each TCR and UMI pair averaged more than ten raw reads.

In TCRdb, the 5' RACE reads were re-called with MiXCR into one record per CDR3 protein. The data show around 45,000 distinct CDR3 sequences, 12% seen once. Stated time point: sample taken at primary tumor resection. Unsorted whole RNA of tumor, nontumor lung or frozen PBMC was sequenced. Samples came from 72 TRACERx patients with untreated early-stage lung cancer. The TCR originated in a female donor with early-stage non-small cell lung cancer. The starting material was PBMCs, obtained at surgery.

CDR3 sequence (DNA): TGTGCCAGCAGCGTAGGGGCCAGGGTAGATACGCAGTATTTT. This codes for CASSVGARVDTQYF. The chain has TRBV9 and TRBJ2-3; a possible D gene is TRBD1 (5 bases). Between the trimmed V and J ends, which lost 0 bases and 5 bases, there was a span of 10 bases. Germline V lookup: CDR1 SGDLS, CDR2 YYNGEE. This CDR3 has 14 amino acids.